These 18 T cell receptor beta chains share one sample of origin, sequenced in a study of graft-versus-host responses after intestinal transplantation. Antigens for these TCRs are unknown. The data were produced by immunoSEQ multiplex PCR, yet TCRdb's version contains in-frame clones alone and is incomplete. The data show some 97,000 clones, roughly 87% seen once. Specimen: unstimulated CD4+ T cells sorted from spleen or lymph node cells, collected before transplant. All receptors derive from a human donor who was the organ donor for an intestinal transplant.

V usage is TRBV2 and J usage is TRBJ2-7; D unclear. Germline V gene lookup returns CDR1 SNHLY and CDR2 FYNNEI. CDR3 length equals 11 residues. The V gene lost 5 bases and the J gene lost 2 bases, with 4 bases spanning the gap. DNA for the CDR3: TGTGCCAGCAGTCCGGCCTACGAGCAGTACTTC. This codes for CASSPAYEQYF. The complete variable domain, with remaining parts taken from reference TRBV2 and TRBJ2-7, reads EPEVTQTPSHQVTQMGQEVILRCVPISNHLYFYWYRQILGQKVEFLVSFYNNEISEKSEIFDDQFSVERPDGSNFTLKIRSTKLEDSAMYFCASSPAYEQYFGPGTRLTVT.

The chain couples TRBV9 to TRBJ1-1; D is possibly TRBD1 (5 bases). The germline V and J ends were trimmed by 4 bases and 2 bases, with 18 bases remaining between them. Germline CDR1 is SGDLS and CDR2 is YYNGEE. There are 16 residues in the CDR3. CDR3 nucleotides: TGTGCCAGCAGCTCGGGGCCCGGGACCGAAAACACTGAAGCTTTCTTT. Its translation is CASSSGPGTENTEAFF.

On this clone itself: One end of the junction varies from germline; a read error may be responsible. This chain uses TRBV6-6 with TRBJ1-2; perhaps TRBD1 as D (6 bases). The V gene's germline CDR1 is MNHNY and CDR2 SVGAGI (reference sequence). This CDR3 spans 11 amino acids. CDR3 DNA sequence: TGTGCCAGCAGTCTGGGGGGGCTATGGGCGTTC. Encoded protein: CASSLGGLWAF.

J is TRBJ2-1 and V is TRBV6-9, with 11 bases matching TRBD2. The V gene end was trimmed by 7 bases and the J gene end by 14 bases; junction bases not matched to a gene: 1. This CDR3 has 10 residues. In germline, CDR1 is MNHGY, CDR2 SVAAGI. The CDR3 DNA reads TGTGCCAGCACACTAGCGGGGGAGTTCTTC. Translating gives CASTLAGEFF.

The chain carries TRBV6-5 and TRBJ1-1, with 8 nucleotides matching TRBD1. CDR3 length: 14 amino acids. V lost 4 bases and J lost 0; bases outside the gene matches: 1. Germline values: CDR1 MNHEY, CDR2 SVGAGI. CDR3: CASSWTGMNTEAFF. In DNA form, the CDR3 reads TGTGCCAGCAGTTGGACAGGGATGAACACTGAAGCTTTCTTT.

This clone was seen only a few times. The gene calls are TRBV10-1 and TRBJ1-2; D gene ambiguous. Germline V gives CDR1 WNHNN, CDR2 SYGVQD (reference sequence). The CDR3 contains 12 residues. The germline V and J ends were trimmed by 3 bases and 4 bases, with 6 bases remaining between them. Here the CDR3 DNA reads TGCGCCAGCAGTGATGGACCCTATGGCTACACCTTC. Translating it yields CASSDGPYGYTF.

The chain has TRBV21-1 and TRBJ1-2; the table's D call of TRBD1 was not tested on the DNA. TRBV21-1 is recorded as a pseudogene. The CDR3 is 17 residues long. The CDR3 region has the DNA TGTGCCAGCAGCAAAGTCCACCGGGACAGGGAAAACTATGGCTACACCTTC. Encoded protein: CASSKVHRDRENYGYTF.

CDR3 sequence: CASSEARVELAGGGNIQYF. The DNA for the CDR3 is TGTGCCAGCAGTGAAGCAAGGGTTGAACTAGCGGGGGGCGGAAACATTCAGTACTTC. V is TRBV2 and J is TRBJ2-4, with 12 bases fitting TRBD2. V shed 0 bases, J shed 6 bases, and the junction held 12 bases outside the gene matches. Germline CDR1 SNHLY, CDR2 FYNNEI. The CDR3 sequence is 19 residues long.

The V call is TRBV10-3, the J call TRBJ2-7, with D tentatively TRBD1 (7 bases). This CDR3 is 13 amino acids long. CDR1 and CDR2 from the germline V gene are ENHRY and SYGVKD. V lost 6 bases, J lost 0 bases, and 9 bases lay in between. CDR3 region: CAIRRDSSYEQYF. CDR3 nucleotides: TGTGCCATCAGGCGGGACAGCTCCTACGAGCAGTACTTC.

CDR3 amino acids: CASSYSASWSPLHF. The CDR3, as DNA: TGTGCCAGCAGTTACTCCGCCTCCTGGTCACCCCTCCACTTT. The gene calls are TRBV6-5 and TRBJ1-6; D remains ambiguous. Trimming pared 0 bases from V and 10 bases from J, leaving 10 bases between. Germline V gene sequence: CDR1 MNHEY, CDR2 SVGAGI. The CDR3 spans 14 residues.

The chain carries TRBV4-2 and TRBJ1-2, with 7 bases aligning to TRBD1. Germline V gene lookup returns CDR1 LGHNA and CDR2 YNFKEQ. Trimming at V came to 0 bases and at J to 8 bases, leaving 9 bases not matched to a gene. The CDR3 totals 15 residues. The CDR3 reads CASSQDGYQGVGYTF. Written as DNA, the CDR3 is TGTGCCAGCAGCCAAGACGGATACCAGGGGGTGGGCTACACCTTC.

This chain joins TRBV5-4 and TRBJ2-1; 12 nucleotides agree with TRBD2. The germline V gene has CDR1 SGHNT and CDR2 YYREEE (reference sequence). The V gene end was trimmed by 7 bases and the J gene end by 6 bases; junction bases not matched to a gene: 8. The CDR3 extends over 15 amino acids. CDR3 sequence: CASLPSGGAGNEQFF. Here the CDR3 DNA reads TGTGCCAGCCTTCCTAGCGGGGGGGCAGGCAATGAGCAGTTCTTC. Together with reference TRBV5-4 and TRBJ2-1, the CDR3 gives the full variable domain: ETGVTQSPTHLIKTRGQQVTLRCSSQSGHNTVSWYQQALGQGPQFIFQYYREEENGRGNFPPRFSGLQFPNYSSELNVNALELDDSALYLCASLPSGGAGNEQFFGPGTRLTVL.

The chain joins TRBV5-1 to TRBJ2-7; 9 nucleotides line up with TRBD1. Germline V gene sequence: CDR1 SGHRS, CDR2 YFSETQ. The CDR3 is made up of 14 amino acids. Losses at the gene ends were 7 bases for V and 1 base for J; bases not matched to a gene: 6. CDR3 sequence (DNA): TGCGCCAGCGCCTTAGGACAGGGGTCCTACGAGCAGTACTTC. Translated: CASALGQGSYEQYF.

This clone appeared a few times. This rearrangement joins TRBV7-9 to TRBJ1-6, with D maybe TRBD1 (5 bases). Trimming removed 5 bases from V and 6 bases from J, with 26 bases in between. The CDR3 runs to 19 residues. CDR1 and CDR2 from the germline V gene are SEHNR and FQNEAQ (reference sequence). CDR3 DNA sequence: TGTGCCAGCAGCCCTCAGTGGAGTTCCTGGGGCGGTATTAATTCACCCCTCCACTTT. It is translated as CASSPQWSSWGGINSPLHF.

This chain uses TRBV4-1 with TRBJ2-1; 7 nucleotides align to TRBD1. Losses at the gene ends were 4 bases for V and 1 base for J; bases not matched to a gene: 7. The CDR3 is 16 amino acids. CDR1 MGHRA and CDR2 YSYEKL come from the germline V gene. The CDR3 is CASSRSRDRSYNEQFF. In nucleotides, the CDR3 is TGCGCCAGCAGCCGTTCCCGGGACAGATCCTACAATGAGCAGTTCTTC.

J is TRBJ2-1 and V is TRBV6-1, with D maybe TRBD2 (5 bases). Trimming removed 9 bases at V and 4 bases at J, with 10 bases between. The germline V gene has CDR1 MNHNS and CDR2 SASEGT. The CDR3 is made up of 12 amino acids. The CDR3 nucleotides read TGTGCCAGTCGGAGGAATTACAATGAGCAGTTCTTC. This translates into CASRRNYNEQFF.

The chain joins TRBV28 to TRBJ1-1; D gene unclear. The CDR3 extends over 12 amino acids. The V gene's germline CDR1 is MDHEN and CDR2 SYDVKM. V was trimmed by 5 bases and J by 4 bases, leaving 8 bases between them. In DNA, the CDR3 is TGTGCCAGCAGTAGGGTTGGCACTGAAGCTTTCTTT. It specifies CASSRVGTEAFF.

The chain uses TRBV28 and TRBJ1-3; D unclear. Germline V gene data show CDR1 as MDHEN and CDR2 as SYDVKM. This CDR3 contains 14 residues. Trimming removed 3 bases from V and 0 bases from J, with 6 bases in between. CDR3 nucleotides: TGTGCCAGCAGTTTTGGGCTCTCTGGAAACACCATATATTTT. This codes for CASSFGLSGNTIYF.